This T cell receptor beta chain originates from a study of spatial heterogeneity in lung cancer. Looking at the study overall: The authors sequenced available follow-up PBMC samples, taken a median of roughly 24 months after resection.

Time point denoted: blood at routine non-recurrence follow-up after resection. The sequenced material consisted of unsorted whole RNA from tumor, nontumor lung or frozen PBMC. This clonotype was seen repeatedly, ten times or more. Antigen specificity is unknown. Per germline, CDR1 SGHNT and CDR2 YYREEE (reference sequence). The CDR3 loop spans 13 amino acids. V lost 5 bases, J lost 5 bases, and 5 bases stayed unmatched. Study findings and constraints: Ubiquitous expanded tumor TCRs showed up in blood more at resection than follow-up.

TCRdb used MiXCR to reprocess the 5' RACE reads, holding one entry per CDR3 protein. Among about 19,000 distinct CDR3 sequences, 8% to 10% were seen once, and the ten largest hold 35% to 45%. The chain links TRBV5-4 to TRBJ2-7, with 9 bases that match TRBD2. This receptor was identified in a female donor with early-stage non-small cell lung cancer. The input for sequencing was PBMCs, taken at follow-up. The CDR3 spells CASRAGGTNEQYF. In nucleotides, the CDR3 is TGTGCCAGCAGAGCGGGAGGTACCAACGAGCAGTACTTC.